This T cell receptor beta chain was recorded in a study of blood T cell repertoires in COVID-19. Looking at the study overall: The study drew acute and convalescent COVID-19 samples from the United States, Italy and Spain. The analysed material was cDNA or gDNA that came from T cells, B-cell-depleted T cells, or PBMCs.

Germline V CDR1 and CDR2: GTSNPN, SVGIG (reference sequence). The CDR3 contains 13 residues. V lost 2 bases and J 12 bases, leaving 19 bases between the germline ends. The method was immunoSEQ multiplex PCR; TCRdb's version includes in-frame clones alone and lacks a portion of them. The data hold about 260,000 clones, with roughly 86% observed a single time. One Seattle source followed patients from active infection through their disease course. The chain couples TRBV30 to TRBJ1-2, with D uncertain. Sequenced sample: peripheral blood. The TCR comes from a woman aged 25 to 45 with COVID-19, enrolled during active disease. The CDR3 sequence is CAWSMGRAGGDTF. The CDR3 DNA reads TGTGCCTGGAGTATGGGGAGGGCCGGCGGGGACACCTTC.